Listed below are T cell receptor beta chains from one sample, sequenced in a study of vaccination and CD4 T cells after COVID-19. The antigens these receptors bind are not known. Via MiXCR, TCRdb re-called the PCR reads, giving one row per CDR3 protein. Of roughly 16,000 distinct CDR3 sequences in the sample, approximately 77% were seen once. The sequences come from CD4+ T cells from blood, cultured in vitro, collected after SARS-CoV-2 vaccination. All receptors derive from a human donor who received a COVID-19 vaccine. Both conserved end residues are part of each CDR3. A D gene is named only where the DNA matches it firmly. Part of the rows lack a size; the others show once, few, many or a class for expanded clones.

CASSLAPTGNQPQHF TGTGCCAGCAGCTTAGCCCCCACGGGCAATCAGCCCCAGCATTTT TRBJ1-5 NA NA TRBV11-2
CASSLGTSEYF TGTGCCAGCAGTTTGGGGACTAGCGAGTACTTC TRBJ2-5 TRBD2 NA TRBV12-3/TRBV12-4
CASSQTGNYGYTF TGTGCCAGCAGCCAGACAGGGAACTATGGCTACACCTTC TRBJ1-2 TRBD1 NA TRBV2
CASSRTGIYSSYNSPLHF TGTGCCAGCAGTAGGACAGGGATATATAGCTCCTATAATTCACCCCTCCACTTT TRBJ1-6 TRBD1 few TRBV12-3/TRBV12-4
CATSEDGNQPQHF TGTGCCACCAGTGAGGACGGCAATCAGCCCCAGCATTTT TRBJ1-5 NA NA TRBV24-1
CSARAIIRTGNYGYTF TGCAGTGCTAGAGCTATAATACGGACAGGGAACTATGGCTACACCTTC TRBJ1-2 TRBD1 once TRBV20-1
CASSLEQGDAAFF TGTGCCAGCAGCTTAGAACAGGGAGATGCAGCTTTCTTT TRBJ1-1 NA NA TRBV7-9
CASIPRPGHRNTEAFF TGTGCCAGCATCCCACGTCCGGGACACCGGAACACTGAAGCTTTCTTT TRBJ1-1 NA NA TRBV6-7
CASSATGRVDTDTQYF TGTGCCAGCAGCGCAACAGGGAGGGTGGACACAGATACGCAGTATTTT TRBJ2-3 NA NA TRBV2
CATSLDRNTEAFF TGTGCCACCAGCCTAGACCGGAACACTGAAGCTTTCTTT TRBJ1-1 NA NA TRBV15
CASSRTGFYSSYNSPLHF TGTGCCAGCAGTCGAACAGGGTTTTACAGCTCCTATAATTCACCCCTCCACTTT TRBJ1-6 NA few TRBV12-3/TRBV12-4
CATRGAGVVETQYF TGTGCCACCCGAGGCGCAGGGGTCGTAGAGACCCAGTACTTC TRBJ2-5 NA NA TRBV24-1
CASNQRGGRETQYF TGTGCCAGCAACCAACGGGGGGGGAGGGAGACCCAGTACTTC TRBJ2-5 TRBD2 NA TRBV12-3/TRBV12-4
CASSRIAGYTDTQYF TGTGCCAGCAGCAGGATAGCGGGGTACACAGATACGCAGTATTTT TRBJ2-3 TRBD2 NA TRBV7-9
CASSLAPDVSEQFF TGTGCCAGCAGCCTAGCTCCGGACGTCAGTGAGCAGTTCTTC TRBJ2-1 NA NA TRBV11-1
CASSPPRTGFNYGYTF TGTGCCAGCTCACCACCGAGAACAGGGTTTAACTATGGCTACACCTTC TRBJ1-2 NA NA TRBV18
CSAEGGGSHYEQYF TGCAGTGCTGAGGGGGGCGGATCCCACTACGAGCAGTACTTC TRBJ2-7 NA NA TRBV20-1
CSARRHLTYRDQETQYF TGCAGTGCTAGACGACACTTAACCTACAGGGATCAAGAGACCCAGTACTTC TRBJ2-5 NA NA TRBV20-1
CASSESAGANSPLHF TGTGCCAGCAGTGAATCGGCAGGGGCAAATTCACCCCTCCACTTT TRBJ1-6 NA NA TRBV6-1
CSARDPGTSGGETQYF TGCAGTGCTAGAGATCCCGGGACTAGCGGGGGGGAGACCCAGTACTTC TRBJ2-5 TRBD2 NA TRBV20-1
CASSLARRAGGQSEQFF TGTGCCAGCAGCTTAGCGCGGAGAGCGGGGGGCCAGAGCGAGCAGTTCTTC TRBJ2-1 TRBD2 NA TRBV7-2
CASSLVAGATNYGYTF TGTGCCAGCAGCTTAGTGGCAGGGGCGACTAACTATGGCTACACCTTC TRBJ1-2 NA few TRBV7-8
CSARRMNTEAFF TGCAGTGCTAGAAGGATGAACACTGAAGCTTTCTTT TRBJ1-1 NA few TRBV20-1
CASSRTSGGETEELFF TGTGCCAGCAGCCGGACTAGCGGGGGGGAAACCGAGGAGCTGTTTTTT TRBJ2-2 TRBD2 NA TRBV5-4
CASSFTSGGAGTDTQYF TGCGCCAGCAGCTTCACTAGCGGGGGGGCTGGCACAGATACGCAGTATTTT TRBJ2-3 TRBD2 once TRBV5-1
CAIKLGDYNSPLHF TGTGCCATCAAGCTGGGCGACTATAATTCACCCCTCCACTTT TRBJ1-6 NA few TRBV10-3
CATATGGDGYTF TGTGCCACCGCGACGGGGGGAGATGGCTACACCTTC TRBJ1-2 NA few TRBV24-1
CSANKREGQPQHF TGCAGTGCTAACAAGAGGGAAGGCCAGCCCCAGCATTTT TRBJ1-5 NA few TRBV20-1
CATSKGRDSNYGYTF TGTGCCACCAGCAAAGGCCGGGACAGCAACTATGGCTACACCTTC TRBJ1-2 TRBD1 once TRBV24-1
CASSYSAGDNSPLHF TGTGCCAGCAGTTATTCTGCAGGAGATAATTCACCCCTCCACTTT TRBJ1-6 NA NA TRBV6-5
CSARGQGGKETQYF TGCAGTGCTAGAGGTCAGGGTGGAAAAGAGACCCAGTACTTC TRBJ2-5 NA few TRBV20-1
CASSIGKTDTQYF TGTGCCAGTAGTATAGGCAAGACAGATACGCAGTATTTT TRBJ2-3 NA NA TRBV19
CASSLWPDRNTEAFF TGCGCCAGCAGCTTGTGGCCAGACAGGAACACTGAAGCTTTCTTT TRBJ1-1 NA NA TRBV5-1
CASKRSREDTQYF TGTGCCAGCAAACGTTCGCGGGAAGATACGCAGTATTTT TRBJ2-3 NA NA TRBV27
CSARGAGGLETQYF TGCAGTGCTAGAGGGGCGGGGGGGCTTGAGACCCAGTACTTC TRBJ2-5 TRBD2 NA TRBV20-1
CATSDTDRETQYF TGTGCCACCAGTGATACGGACAGAGAGACCCAGTACTTC TRBJ2-5 NA NA TRBV24-1
CASRYPSGEYGYTF TGCGCCAGCAGGTACCCTTCAGGGGAATATGGCTACACCTTC TRBJ1-2 NA NA TRBV5-1
CASRSGGGRGGQETQYF TGTGCCAGCAGGTCAGGCGGGGGGCGAGGAGGCCAAGAGACCCAGTACTTC TRBJ2-5 TRBD2 NA TRBV7-9
CASRLSLLGQMNTEAFF TGTGCCAGCAGACTAAGTCTCTTGGGACAGATGAACACTGAAGCTTTCTTT TRBJ1-1 TRBD1 NA TRBV2
CSARGPGGKETQYF TGCAGTGCTAGAGGTCCAGGGGGGAAAGAGACCCAGTACTTC TRBJ2-5 NA few TRBV20-1
CASSNRAANYGYTF TGTGCCAGCAGTAACAGGGCAGCTAACTATGGCTACACCTTC TRBJ1-2 NA few TRBV2
CATEVGGPQETQYF TGTGCCACGGAGGTGGGGGGCCCCCAAGAGACCCAGTACTTC TRBJ2-5 NA NA TRBV10-3
CASSLVARLAGRTDTQYF TGTGCCAGCAGCTTAGTAGCTAGGCTAGCGGGGCGCACAGATACGCAGTATTTT TRBJ2-3 TRBD2 NA TRBV7-9
CASTSGERYNEQFF TGTGCCAGCACCAGCGGGGAGCGGTACAATGAGCAGTTCTTC TRBJ2-1 TRBD2 NA TRBV2
CASSYLPGLDGYTF TGTGCCAGCAGTTACCTCCCTGGGTTGGATGGCTACACCTTC TRBJ1-2 NA once TRBV6-5
CAGRGTVNTGELFF TGTGCCGGACGGGGGACCGTGAACACCGGGGAGCTGTTTTTT TRBJ2-2 NA once TRBV7-9
CASSYPTGGGETQYF TGTGCCAGCAGCTATCCTACAGGGGGCGGGGAGACCCAGTACTTC TRBJ2-5 TRBD1 NA TRBV7-8